The 27 T cell receptor beta chains below all came from one sample that was sequenced in a study of T-cell reconstitution after alpha-beta-depleted transplantation in children. Unique molecular identifiers featured in how the TCRbeta library was prepared. TCRdb recomputed calls from the PCR reads with MiXCR, one row per CDR3 protein. Among fewer than 1 million distinct CDR3 sequences listed, roughly 16% were seen once. The material sequenced was PBMCs, mostly from graft donor cells, taken 360 days after TCRalphabeta/CD19-depleted stem cell transplant. These receptors originate from a male patient younger than 18 who had a stem cell transplant for acute lymphoblastic leukemia, so the T cells may come from the graft donor.

This clonotype appeared many times. The chain links TRBV5-1 to TRBJ2-7; 12 bases are shared with TRBD2. Germline CDR1 SGHRS, CDR2 YFSETQ. The ends lost 7 bases at V and 0 bases at J; junction bases unmatched: 5. The CDR3 has 15 amino acids. This CDR3 reads CASSRTSGVSYEQYF. The CDR3 bases are TGCGCCAGCTCTCGGACTAGCGGGGTCTCCTACGAGCAGTACTTC. Filled out from reference TRBV5-1 and TRBJ2-7, the complete variable domain reads KAGVTQTPRYLIKTRGQQVTLSCSPISGHRSVSWYQQTPGQGLQFLFEYFSETQRNKGNFPGRFSGRQFSNSRSEMNVSTLELGDSALYLCASSRTSGVSYEQYFGPGTRLTVT.

This sequence joins TRBV5-1 and TRBJ2-3, with 9 bases lining up with TRBD2. V was clipped by 3 bases and J by 3 bases; unmatched bases: 5. This CDR3 spans 15 amino acids. The germline V gene encodes CDR1 SGHRS and CDR2 YFSETQ. The CDR3 DNA is TGCGCCAGCAGCTCCGGGACTAGCTTTACAGATACGCAGTATTTT. This codes for CASSSGTSFTDTQYF.

This clonotype came up many times. This rearrangement joins TRBV12-3 or TRBV12-4 to TRBJ2-3; 8 positions match TRBD1. Trimming removed 4 bases from V and 4 bases from J; junction bases left unmatched: 1. This CDR3 spans 13 amino acids. The CDR3 loop reads CASSWTGPDTQYF. CDR3 DNA: TGTGCCAGCAGTTGGACAGGGCCAGATACGCAGTATTTT.

In its sample, this clonotype was seen a few times. V usage is TRBV29-1 and J usage is TRBJ2-5; 8 bases align to TRBD2. The ends lost 4 bases at V and 4 bases at J; junction bases unmatched: 14. Germline assignment: CDR1 SQVTM and CDR2 ANQGSEA. The CDR3 consists of 16 residues. CDR3: CSVVPASGRQVETQYF. DNA for the CDR3: TGCAGCGTTGTGCCGGCTAGCGGGCGCCAGGTAGAGACCCAGTACTTC.

The genes are TRBV7-9 and TRBJ1-4; no clear D. CDR3 length equals 15 residues. V dropped 5 bases and J dropped 4 bases, with 14 bases sitting between them. Germline assignment: CDR1 SEHNR and CDR2 FQNEAQ (reference sequence). CDR3: CASSPKWVDNEKLFF. The CDR3 DNA is TGTGCCAGCAGCCCCAAGTGGGTAGATAATGAAAAACTGTTTTTT. Combining the CDR3 with reference TRBV7-9 and TRBJ1-4 gives the whole variable domain DTGVSQNPRHKITKRGQNVTFRCDPISEHNRLYWYRQTLGQGPEFLTYFQNEAQLEKSRLLSDRFSAERPKGSFSTLEIQRTEQGDSAMYLCASSPKWVDNEKLFFGSGTQLSVL.

This CDR3 is CASSLALEGIHGYTF. CDR3 DNA sequence: TGCGCCAGCAGCTTGGCCCTGGAGGGGATTCATGGCTACACCTTC. This chain connects TRBV5-1 to TRBJ1-2, with D possibly being TRBD1 (5 bases). From germline, CDR1 is SGHRS and CDR2 YFSETQ. CDR3 length: 15 residues. Trimming shortened V by 0 bases and J by 6 bases, and 15 bases separated the two germline ends.

The rearrangement joins TRBV12-3 or TRBV12-4 to TRBJ1-5; TRBD1 matches 11 bases. V gave up 5 bases and J gave up 7 bases; unmatched junction bases: 7. The CDR3 is 15 amino acids. CDR3 bases: TGTGCCAGCAGTCCCTGGGGACAGGGGGACCAGCCCCAGCATTTT. Translating gives CASSPWGQGDQPQHF.

This clonotype was seen more than once but under ten times. The V and J genes are TRBV29-1 and TRBJ2-2, with 7 bases matching TRBD1. Germline V gene lookup returns CDR1 SQVTM and CDR2 ANQGSEA. This CDR3 spans 13 amino acids. V lost 7 bases, J lost 3 bases, and 5 bases stayed unmatched. CDR3 loop: CSARQGDTGELFF. The CDR3 DNA reads as TGCAGCGCGAGACAGGGTGACACCGGGGAGCTGTTTTTT.

This clonotype was seen only a few times. The chain couples TRBV12-3 or TRBV12-4 to TRBJ2-3; 12 bases line up with TRBD2. After removal of 5 bases from V and 4 bases from J, the junction contained 10 bases not matched to a gene. This CDR3 comprises 17 residues. The DNA of the CDR3 is TGTGCCAGCAGTCTAGGATTGACTAGCGGGAGCCCAGATACGCAGTATTTT. Translated: CASSLGLTSGSPDTQYF.

The chain uses TRBV7-3 and TRBJ2-7; the match to TRBD1 covers 9 bases. The germline V gene encodes CDR1 SGHTA and CDR2 FQGTGA. The CDR3 is made up of 16 amino acids. V lost 4 bases, J lost 0 bases, and 7 bases stayed unmatched. The CDR3 region has the DNA TGTGCCAGCAGCTCACCCGGGACAGGGCCCTCCTACGAGCAGTACTTC. Its translation is CASSSPGTGPSYEQYF.

In this sample, this clonotype turned up a few times. The CDR3 DNA reads TGTGCCAGCAGTTTAGTTGCGCTCCGAGCCACCAATGAGCAGTTCTTC. Its protein product is CASSLVALRATNEQFF. V is TRBV27 and J is TRBJ2-1; D unclear. This CDR3 is 16 amino acids long. Looked up from germline, CDR1 is MNHEY and CDR2 is SMNVEV (reference sequence). The ends were cut back, 2 bases at V and 6 bases at J, with 17 bases in the middle.

This clonotype was observed a handful of times. The chain couples TRBV29-1 to TRBJ2-7, with 13 nucleotides matching TRBD2. With V trimmed by 3 bases and J by 0 bases, 20 bases remained unmatched. CDR1 is SQVTM and CDR2 is ANQGSEA in the germline V gene. The CDR3 consists of 21 residues. CDR3 in DNA: TGCAGCGTTGACAACCGGGACGTTCGGACTAGCGGGAGAGTCCCCTCCTACGAGCAGTACTTC. Its protein is CSVDNRDVRTSGRVPSYEQYF.

The V gene is TRBV20-1, the J gene TRBJ2-4; TRBD2 matches at 11 bases. V was pared by 2 bases and J by 7 bases, with 7 bases of the junction left unmatched. Looked up from germline, CDR1 is DFQATT and CDR2 is SNEGSKA (reference sequence). The CDR3 covers 15 residues. The CDR3: CSARIAGGSWNIQYF. CDR3 sequence (DNA): TGCAGTGCTAGAATAGCGGGAGGGTCCTGGAACATTCAGTACTTC.

This chain connects TRBV7-6 to TRBJ2-7, with D possibly called TRBD1 or TRBD2 (5 bases each). The V gene lost 4 bases and the J gene lost 1 base, with 11 bases spanning the gap. Germline V gene data show CDR1 as SGHVS and CDR2 as FNYEAQ. The CDR3 consists of 14 residues. This CDR3 is CASSWGTMSYEQYF. The CDR3 DNA follows: TGTGCCAGCAGCTGGGGGACCATGTCCTACGAGCAGTACTTC. The whole variable domain, remainder taken from reference TRBV7-6 and TRBJ2-7, is GAGVSQSPRYKVTKRGQDVALRCDPISGHVSLYWYRQALGQGPEFLTYFNYEAQQDKSGLPNDRFSAERPEGSISTLTIQRTEQRDSAMYRCASSWGTMSYEQYFGPGTRLTVT.

The chain recombines TRBV12-3 or TRBV12-4 with TRBJ1-4, with a weak D call TRBD1 (5 bases). The CDR3 has 15 amino acids. Trimming removed 6 bases from V and 4 bases from J, with 15 bases in between. CDR3 DNA sequence: TGTGCCAGCAGGGGGACGGGAGGTGGTAATGAAAAACTGTTTTTT. Translated, it gives CASRGTGGGNEKLFF.

This clonotype has more than one count but fewer than ten. The chain uses TRBV7-8 and TRBJ2-5; TRBD1 agrees at 7 bases. J lost 2 bases, V lost 7 bases, and 7 bases had no gene match. Germline loops: CDR1 SGHVS, CDR2 FQNEAQ. The CDR3 runs 14 residues. CDR3 protein: CASTHWTGQETQYF. CDR3 nucleotide sequence: TGTGCCAGCACTCACTGGACAGGTCAAGAGACCCAGTACTTC.

Only a few counts were recorded for this clonotype. The genes are TRBV5-1 and TRBJ2-1; 7 bases line up with TRBD2. This CDR3 comprises 16 residues. CDR1 and CDR2 (germline): SGHRS, YFSETQ. V lost 3 bases, J lost 0 bases, and 6 bases stayed unmatched. CDR3 sequence reads: CASSSLGGSSYNEQFF. CDR3 DNA: TGCGCCAGCAGCTCCCTTGGCGGGAGCTCCTACAATGAGCAGTTCTTC.

The J gene is TRBJ2-2, the V gene TRBV5-1; 12 positions match TRBD2. The CDR3 is 18 amino acids. Germline lookup yields CDR1 SGHRS and CDR2 YFSETQ. Trimming took 4 bases from V and 0 from J; bases not matched to a gene: 7. The CDR3, as DNA: TGCGCCAGCAGCCCGCCGGGACTAGCGGGCGCGAACACCGGGGAGCTGTTTTTT. Translated, it gives CASSPPGLAGANTGELFF.

This clonotype showed up just a few times. V and J are TRBV7-9 and TRBJ1-3; a weak D match, TRBD1 (5 bases). The ends were cut back, 3 bases at V and 3 bases at J, with 12 bases in the middle. The CDR3 has 15 amino acids. Looked up from germline, CDR1 is SEHNR and CDR2 is FQNEAQ (reference sequence). The CDR3 region has the DNA TGTGCCAGCAGCTTGGCAGGGCGGAGTGGAAACACCATATATTTT. As protein: CASSLAGRSGNTIYF.

The chain combines TRBV29-1 with TRBJ1-1, with D hard to call. Trimming pared 6 bases from V and 0 bases from J, leaving 11 bases between. The CDR3 contains 13 residues. In germline, CDR1 is SQVTM, CDR2 ANQGSEA. CDR3 nucleotides: TGCAGCGTCTCTGGGCGAATGAACACTGAAGCTTTCTTT. It is translated as CSVSGRMNTEAFF.

This clonotype was counted a few times. The chain combines TRBV5-1 with TRBJ2-1; no clear D gene. Deletions cut 0 bases from V and 10 bases from J, with 8 bases between. The CDR3 sequence is 12 residues long. CDR1 and CDR2 (germline): SGHRS, YFSETQ. Here the CDR3 reads CASSLDQYEQFF. The CDR3 region has the DNA TGCGCCAGCAGCTTGGATCAGTACGAGCAGTTCTTC.

The chain is built from TRBV6-2 or TRBV6-3 and TRBJ2-7, with 8 bases lining up with TRBD1. After removal of 6 bases from V and 1 base from J, the junction contained 8 bases not matched to a gene. Germline V gene sequence: CDR1 MNHEY, CDR2 SVGEGT. The CDR3 is 15 amino acids. Here the CDR3 reads CASSHFGTGSYEQYF. CDR3 coding DNA: TGTGCCAGCAGCCACTTCGGGACAGGATCCTACGAGCAGTACTTC.

The chain uses TRBV12-3 or TRBV12-4 and TRBJ2-7; 9 nucleotides align to TRBD2. The V segment lost 4 bases and the J segment 0 bases; nucleotides outside the gene matches: 4. The CDR3 length is 15 residues. The CDR3 nucleotides are TGTGCCAGCAGTTGGACTAGCGCGAGCTCCTACGAGCAGTACTTC. This gives the protein CASSWTSASSYEQYF.

There are a few counts of this clonotype. The rearrangement links TRBV2 to TRBJ2-1; 7 bases map to TRBD2. The length of the CDR3 is 14 residues. The V gene end was trimmed by 9 bases and the J gene end by 1 base; junction bases not matched to a gene: 6. Germline V gene lookup returns CDR1 SNHLY and CDR2 FYNNEI. The CDR3 sequence is CASGGVSSYNEQFF. CDR3 in DNA: TGTGCCAGTGGGGGGGTTTCTTCCTACAATGAGCAGTTCTTC.

This chain links TRBV20-1 with TRBJ2-1; TRBD2 agrees at 16 bases. Looked up from germline, CDR1 is DFQATT and CDR2 is SNEGSKA (reference sequence). The CDR3 runs to 12 residues. The CDR3 region has the DNA TGCGGGACTAGCGGGAGGGATAATGAGCAGTTCTTC. Protein product: CGTSGRDNEQFF.

This clonotype has just a few counts. The DNA is left out, because the CDR3 cannot be placed on it with certainty; the CDR3 is given as TCRdb lists it. V gene TRBV6-1 combines with J gene TRBJ2-2; the table's D call, TRBD1, has no DNA check behind it. CDR1 and CDR2 (germline): MNHNS, SASEGT. The CDR3 is 16 amino acids long, termini counted. The CDR3 reads CAASSGQGAHSGELFF.

This clonotype came up many times. The chain couples TRBV12-3 or TRBV12-4 to TRBJ2-2; the match to TRBD1 covers 9 bases. This CDR3 comprises 14 residues. J was trimmed by 6 bases and V by 5 bases; bases with no gene match: 4. The CDR3 is CASSPRTGAGELFF. The CDR3 DNA reads TGTGCCAGCAGTCCAAGGACAGGGGCCGGGGAGCTGTTTTTT.